Presented here are 12 T cell receptor beta chains from one specimen sequenced in a study of T-cell memory formation after mild COVID-19. TCRdb fed the 5' RACE reads into MiXCR, producing one record per CDR3 protein. The sample lists about 470,000 distinct CDR3 sequences; 15% to 20% were seen once. Sequencing input: PBMCs or a T cell subset sorted from them (not recorded which). The source of these receptors is an adult woman who had mild COVID-19 (a few samples of this study predate the infection). Cell type and time point are not known.

The table lists this clonotype with a few counts. The V call is TRBV7-9, the J call TRBJ2-7; 7 bases are shared with TRBD1. The V gene end was trimmed by 5 bases and the J gene end by 3 bases; junction bases not matched to a gene: 7. Germline lookup yields CDR1 SEHNR and CDR2 FQNEAQ (reference sequence). The CDR3 is made up of 14 amino acids. CDR3 bases: TGTGCCAGCAGCCTCGGACAGGCCTACTACGAGCAGTACTTC. Its protein product is CASSLGQAYYEQYF.

This clonotype was counted between two and nine times. The J gene is TRBJ1-1, the V gene TRBV5-4; the match to TRBD1 covers 9 bases. The CDR3 consists of 14 residues. Germline assignment: CDR1 SGHNT and CDR2 YYREEE (reference sequence). The V gene end was trimmed by 3 bases and the J gene end by 6 bases; junction bases not matched to a gene: 6. The CDR3 DNA sequence: TGTGCCAGCAGCTCCCAGACAGGGGGTGCTGAAGCTTTCTTT. This sequence encodes CASSSQTGGAEAFF.

The sample holds many counts of this clonotype. This chain links TRBV7-2 with TRBJ2-1; 11 nucleotides match TRBD1. With 2 bases clipped from V and 6 bases from J, the junction kept 6 bases outside the gene matches. Germline V gene sequence: CDR1 SGHTA, CDR2 FQGNSA. The CDR3 totals 16 residues. Here the CDR3 reads CASSLKPGQGGNEQFF. DNA of the CDR3: TGTGCCAGCAGCTTAAAACCGGGACAGGGGGGCAATGAGCAGTTCTTC.

For the CDR3, the DNA is TGTGCCAGCAGTCTACGTAGGGGGCCCACTGAAGCTTTCTTT. Residues: CASSLRRGPTEAFF. The gene calls are TRBV12-3 or TRBV12-4 and TRBJ1-1; 7 nucleotides line up with TRBD1. The ends lost 5 bases at V and 4 bases at J; junction bases unmatched: 7. The CDR3 extends over 14 amino acids.

In its sample, this clonotype was seen a few times. This chain links TRBV5-4 with TRBJ1-1; D gene uncertain. The V gene's germline CDR1 is SGHNT and CDR2 YYREEE (reference sequence). CDR3 size: 17 residues. The V gene lost 0 bases and the J gene lost 0 bases, with 15 bases spanning the gap. CDR3 DNA: TGTGCCAGCAGCTTGGTGGTGGGATATAACTTGAACACTGAAGCTTTCTTT. It specifies CASSLVVGYNLNTEAFF.

This clonotype was seen only a few times. V is TRBV15 and J is TRBJ2-2, with a tentative D call TRBD2 (6 bases). The CDR3 runs to 16 residues. V dropped 2 bases and J dropped 3 bases, with 13 bases sitting between them. Germline V gene sequence: CDR1 LNHNV, CDR2 YYDKDF (reference sequence). CDR3 DNA sequence: TGTGCCACCAGCAGACCTACCGGGACTGACACCGGGGAGCTGTTTTTT. This encodes CATSRPTGTDTGELFF. The full variable domain, rest sourced from reference TRBV15 and TRBJ2-2, is DAMVIQNPRYQVTQFGKPVTLSCSQTLNHNVMYWYQQKSSQAPKLLFHYYDKDFNNEADTPDNFQSRRPNTSFCFLDIRSPGLGDTAMYLCATSRPTGTDTGELFFGEGSRLTVL.

This clonotype was counted a few times. V and J are TRBV7-2 and TRBJ2-2; D is possibly TRBD1 (6 bases). CDR3 length: 15 amino acids. Germline CDR1 reads SGHTA; CDR2 reads FQGNSA. Trimming took 4 bases from V and 0 from J, leaving 9 bases between them. The CDR3 bases are TGTGCCAGCAGCTCAGGGGCAGCGAACACCGGGGAGCTGTTTTTT. This encodes CASSSGAANTGELFF. Variable domain in full (rest from reference TRBV7-2 and TRBJ2-2): GAGVSQSPSNKVTEKGKDVELRCDPISGHTALYWYRQSLGQGLEFLIYFQGNSAPDKSGLPSDRFSAERTGGSVSTLTIQRTQQEDSAVYLCASSSGAANTGELFFGEGSRLTVL.

This chain connects TRBV5-1 to TRBJ1-3, with a tentative D call TRBD1 (5 bases). The CDR3 covers 15 residues. Germline CDR1 is SGHRS and CDR2 is YFSETQ. V lost 0 bases and J 4 bases, leaving 11 bases between the germline ends. The CDR3 DNA sequence: TGCGCCAGCAGCTTGGAGGGACCGCCGGGAAACACCATATATTTT. Its protein is CASSLEGPPGNTIYF.

The CDR3 region is CASTGTASMSEAFF. The CDR3 bases are TGTGCCAGCACCGGGACAGCCTCTATGAGTGAAGCTTTCTTT. The chain recombines TRBV2 with TRBJ1-1, with TRBD1 identical over 7 bases. The V gene end was trimmed by 7 bases and the J gene end by 7 bases; junction bases not matched to a gene: 12. Germline assignment: CDR1 SNHLY and CDR2 FYNNEI. This CDR3 contains 14 residues.

J is TRBJ1-5 and V is TRBV5-1; D is undetermined. The CDR3 consists of 14 residues. Trimming removed 4 bases from V and 7 bases from J, with 15 bases in between. Germline assignment: CDR1 SGHRS and CDR2 YFSETQ. The CDR3 nucleotides read TGCGCCAGCAGCCTCGACGGTGCGGGGCAGCCCCAGCATTTT. Translated, it gives CASSLDGAGQPQHF.

This clonotype was seen just once. V is TRBV3-1 and J is TRBJ2-5, with TRBD2 matching 9 bases. Germline-derived CDR1 and CDR2 are LGHDT and YNNKEL (reference sequence). The CDR3 is 18 amino acids. Trimming removed 4 bases from V and 1 base from J; junction bases left unmatched: 13. The chain's CDR3 is CASSPHPKRGAVQETQYF. In nucleotides, the CDR3 is TGTGCCAGCAGCCCACACCCAAAGCGGGGGGCCGTCCAAGAGACCCAGTACTTC.

The chain has TRBV4-3 and TRBJ2-2; D may be TRBD1 (6 bases). V lost 3 bases and J lost 7, with 21 bases in between. This CDR3 has 17 residues. In germline, CDR1 is LGHNA, CDR2 YSLEER. The CDR3 DNA sequence: TGCGCCAGCAGCCAGGACCGGGACAAAGGACGTCTCGGGGAGCTGTTTTTT. As protein: CASSQDRDKGRLGELFF.